These 8 T cell receptor beta chains share one sample of origin, sequenced in a study of T cell clones after liver transplantation. The table came from immunoSEQ multiplex PCR; TCRdb's copy has only in-frame clones and leaves some out. This table holds around 100,000 clones, approximately 78% found once. The material sequenced was CD4+ T cells from blood, taken before liver transplant. The receptors here all came from a human donor who received a liver transplant.

The rearrangement uses TRBV9 and TRBJ1-3, with 7 positions matching TRBD1. Losses at the gene ends were 6 bases for V and 2 bases for J; bases not matched to a gene: 5. The CDR3 length is 14 residues. Germline-derived CDR1 and CDR2 are SGDLS and YYNGEE. The CDR3 sequence: CASTGTAAGNTIYF. CDR3 DNA: TGTGCCAGCACCGGGACAGCCGCTGGAAACACCATATATTTT.

This clone occurred a few times. Within the sample, other DNA sequences also encode this same CDR3. The chain joins TRBV6-5 to TRBJ2-5, with a tentative D call TRBD2 (6 bases). CDR1 is MNHEY, CDR2 SVGAGI, per germline. V was clipped by 6 bases and J by 5 bases, with 13 bases between them. This CDR3 region has 13 residues. In DNA, the CDR3 is TGTGCCAGCAGAATCGGGAGAGGGGAGACCCAGTACTTC. It translates to CASRIGRGETQYF.

The rearrangement joins TRBV4-2 to TRBJ1-3; D possibly corresponds to TRBD1 (5 bases). Trimming removed 0 bases from V and 0 bases from J, with 24 bases in between. CDR1 and CDR2 from the germline V gene are LGHNA and YNFKEQ. This CDR3 region has 21 residues. CDR3: CASSQEGVAAGRLSSGNTIYF. Here the CDR3 DNA reads TGTGCCAGCAGCCAAGAGGGGGTGGCCGCAGGCCGGCTTAGCTCTGGAAACACCATATATTTT.

J is TRBJ2-2 and V is TRBV4-1; 12 nucleotides match TRBD2. The CDR3 has 18 residues. V lost 4 bases to trimming and J lost 1 base; unmatched junction nucleotides: 7. Looked up from germline, CDR1 is MGHRA and CDR2 is YSYEKL. The CDR3: CASSLRTSGDLNTGELFF. As DNA, the CDR3 is TGCGCCAGCAGCCTCCGGACTAGCGGGGACCTGAACACCGGGGAGCTGTTTTTT.

The chain combines TRBV6-1 with TRBJ2-7, with D uncertain. The germline CDR1 and CDR2 sequences are MNHNS and SASEGT. Trimming removed 7 bases at V and 7 bases at J, with 14 bases between. This CDR3 spans 12 amino acids. Written as DNA, the CDR3 is TGTGCCAGCACCACCTGGTCGGAGGAGCAGTACTTC. This sequence encodes CASTTWSEEQYF.

The V and J genes are TRBV6-1 and TRBJ1-3, with D possibly matching TRBD1 (6 bases). This CDR3 has 13 residues. Germline CDR1 is MNHNS and CDR2 is SASEGT. V lost 9 bases and J 2 bases, leaving 11 bases between the germline ends. The CDR3 coding sequence is TGTGCCAGTACAGGGACGCCTGGAAACACCATATATTTT. Its protein is CASTGTPGNTIYF.

In DNA form, the CDR3 reads TGTGCCTGGAGTCGTCAGGGGAATGAAAAACTGTTTTTT. Amino acid sequence: CAWSRQGNEKLFF. The chain recombines TRBV30 with TRBJ1-4; possible D gene TRBD1, 6 bases. Looked up from germline, CDR1 is GTSNPN and CDR2 is SVGIG (reference sequence). Trimming left V 2 bases short and J 5 bases short, with 9 bases between. There are 13 residues in the CDR3.

This rearrangement joins TRBV7-8 to TRBJ2-6, with unresolved D. The CDR3 length is 15 residues. Germline V gene sequence: CDR1 SGHVS, CDR2 FQNEAQ. V was cut by 0 bases and J by 4 bases, with 7 bases left in between. CDR3 sequence (DNA): TGTGCCAGCAGCTTAGCAGGGTCCGGGGCCAACGTCCTGACTTTC. Encoded protein: CASSLAGSGANVLTF.